The 26 T cell receptor beta chains presented below share a single source sample, sequenced in a study of blood T cell repertoires in COVID-19. Assay used: immunoSEQ multiplex PCR; TCRdb lists only in-frame clones, some missing. The data contain approximately 170,000 clones, around 85% of them seen just once; the ten biggest clones take up 1% to 1.5%. Sequenced: peripheral blood. The receptors were sampled from a man between 60 and 75 years old who had recovered from COVID-19.

The V and J genes are TRBV25-1 and TRBJ1-2; D uncertain. Germline V gene lookup returns CDR1 MGHDK and CDR2 SYGVNS. CDR3 length: 14 residues. The ends were cut back, 0 bases at V and 2 bases at J, with 7 bases in the middle. As DNA, the CDR3 is TGTGCCAGCAGTGAATACAGGAAGAACTATGGCTACACCTTC. It specifies CASSEYRKNYGYTF.

The chain links TRBV4-2 to TRBJ1-1; no clear D. The V gene lost 4 bases and the J gene lost 3 bases, with 12 bases spanning the gap. The length of the CDR3 is 14 residues. Germline V gives CDR1 LGHNA, CDR2 YNFKEQ. The CDR3 sequence: CASSLEAGDTEAFF. DNA for the CDR3: TGTGCCAGCAGCCTCGAAGCGGGCGACACTGAAGCTTTCTTT.

This clone was picked up a small number of times. V usage is TRBV7-8 and J usage is TRBJ1-3, with D uncertain. Germline V gene data show CDR1 as SGHVS and CDR2 as FQNEAQ. The CDR3 length is 11 residues. V lost 2 bases, J lost 7 bases, and 3 bases lay in between. The CDR3 coding sequence is TGTGCCAGCAGCTTATATAACACCATATATTTT. This encodes CASSLYNTIYF.

This rearrangement joins TRBV6-5 to TRBJ1-1; D uncertain. CDR3 length: 14 amino acids. V was shortened by 8 bases and J by 0 bases, with 13 bases between the two germline ends. CDR1 is MNHEY, CDR2 SVGAGI, per germline. The CDR3 spells CASQESWMNTEAFF. Written as DNA, the CDR3 is TGTGCCAGCCAGGAATCATGGATGAACACTGAAGCTTTCTTT.

The CDR3 nucleotides read TGTGCCAGTAGTAGCCAGGGCTCAACTAATGAAAAACTGTTTTTT. Amino acid sequence: CASSSQGSTNEKLFF. The rearrangement links TRBV19 to TRBJ1-4, with a tentative D call TRBD1 (5 bases). This CDR3 region has 15 residues. CDR1 is LNHDA, CDR2 SQIVND, per germline (reference sequence). The ends were cut back, 4 bases at V and 0 bases at J, with 9 bases in the middle.

The chain carries TRBV6-4 and TRBJ2-1; 7 nucleotides agree with TRBD2. There are 14 residues in the CDR3. CDR1 and CDR2 (germline): MRHNA, SNTAGT. V lost 4 bases and J lost 6; bases outside the gene matches: 6. CDR3 DNA sequence: TGTGCCAGCAGTGGGGAGGGGAGTGCCAATGAGCAGTTCTTC. Translating it yields CASSGEGSANEQFF.

This chain's CDR3 is CAIRTGRNTEAFF. The CDR3 nucleotides are TGTGCCATCAGGACAGGCCGGAACACTGAAGCTTTCTTT. V is TRBV10-3 and J is TRBJ1-1, with D possibly TRBD1 on 6 matching bases. The V and J ends lost 6 bases and 1 base respectively, with 9 bases between them. The germline V gene has CDR1 ENHRY and CDR2 SYGVKD. CDR3 length: 13 residues.

The CDR3 nucleotides read TGTGCCAGCAGTCTCACTAATCAGCCCCAGCATTTT. Encoded protein: CASSLTNQPQHF. This sequence joins TRBV6-6 and TRBJ1-5; D remains unclear. Trimming pared 5 bases from V and 4 bases from J, leaving 6 bases between. CDR1 is MNHNY and CDR2 is SVGAGI in the germline V gene (reference sequence). The CDR3 covers 12 residues.

The CDR3 DNA is TGCGCCAGCAGCTTAGGGACAGCGACCTACAATGAGCAGTTCTTC. It encodes CASSLGTATYNEQFF. The rearrangement links TRBV5-1 to TRBJ2-1; the match to TRBD1 covers 7 bases. Germline trimming cut 2 bases from V and 2 bases from J; bases unmatched to any gene: 4. Per the germline V gene, CDR1 is SGHRS and CDR2 is YFSETQ. This CDR3 comprises 15 residues.

As regards this clone: Different DNA sequences within this sample yield the same CDR3. The J gene is TRBJ1-6, the V gene TRBV5-4; D unresolved. V was trimmed by 4 bases and J by 10 bases, leaving 12 bases between them. The CDR3 length is 13 residues. Germline CDR1 and CDR2: SGHNT and YYREEE (reference sequence). The CDR3: CASSPPGGSPLHF. In nucleotides, the CDR3 is TGTGCCAGCAGCCCCCCCGGAGGATCACCCCTCCACTTT.

The rearrangement links TRBV20-1 to TRBJ1-2, with D possibly matching TRBD1 (5 bases). V lost 4 bases to trimming and J lost 6 bases, with 9 bases between them. Germline V gene data show CDR1 as DFQATT and CDR2 as SNEGSKA (reference sequence). The CDR3 spans 11 residues. The CDR3 DNA reads as TGCAGTGCTATCCCAGGGCATGGCTACACCTTC. Protein sequence: CSAIPGHGYTF.

The chain combines TRBV9 with TRBJ2-3; possibly TRBD2 for D (6 bases). There are 13 residues in the CDR3. Germline V CDR1 and CDR2: SGDLS, YYNGEE. The ends were cut back, 3 bases at V and 4 bases at J, with 9 bases in the middle. Here the CDR3 reads CASSESGADTQYF. The CDR3 DNA is TGTGCCAGCAGCGAATCGGGGGCAGATACGCAGTATTTT.

This clone was recorded once. The chain combines TRBV12-5 with TRBJ1-1; 8 nucleotides align to TRBD1. This CDR3 is built from 12 residues. Germline CDR1 LGHNT, CDR2 FRNRAP. The V segment lost 1 base and the J segment 11 bases; nucleotides outside the gene matches: 3. CDR3 sequence: CASGLEDRAAFF. CDR3 coding DNA: TGTGCTAGTGGTTTGGAGGACAGGGCGGCTTTCTTT.

The chain combines TRBV19 with TRBJ2-1, with D possibly being TRBD2 (5 bases). V shed 5 bases and J shed 8 bases, with 25 bases lying between them. Germline CDR1 is LNHDA and CDR2 is SQIVND (reference sequence). CDR3 size: 17 residues. The CDR3: CASSPILKTGVRDEQFF. CDR3 nucleotides: TGTGCCAGTAGTCCCATCCTTAAGACTGGGGTGAGGGATGAGCAGTTCTTC.

J is TRBJ2-3 and V is TRBV6-2 or TRBV6-3; D uncertain. The germline V gene encodes CDR1 MNHEY and CDR2 SVGEGT. The germline V and J ends were trimmed by 1 base and 5 bases, with 4 bases remaining between them. The CDR3 runs 12 residues. CDR3 sequence reads: CASSYFRDTQYF. The DNA of the CDR3 is TGTGCCAGCAGTTACTTTAGAGATACGCAGTATTTT.

The chain combines TRBV7-3 with TRBJ2-1; 7 bases are shared with TRBD1. The V gene's germline CDR1 is SGHTA and CDR2 FQGTGA. J was trimmed by 4 bases and V by 0 bases; bases with no gene match: 6. The CDR3 runs 16 residues. The CDR3 DNA follows: TGTGCCAGCAGCTTAACAGGGGGCGCTCAGTACAATGAGCAGTTCTTC. Protein product: CASSLTGGAQYNEQFF.

The chain joins TRBV6-2 or TRBV6-3 to TRBJ2-3; 15 bases are a match to TRBD2. V was clipped by 5 bases and J by 0 bases; unmatched bases: 6. This CDR3 comprises 18 residues. The germline V gene has CDR1 MNHEY and CDR2 SVGEGT. CDR3 sequence (DNA): TGTGCCAGCAGTCGGGGACTAGCGGGGGGCCCTAGCACAGATACGCAGTATTTT. It yields the protein CASSRGLAGGPSTDTQYF.

The CDR3 coding sequence is TGTGCCAGTAGCGCAGTCCCCTCACAGGGGGTCAAGAACACTGAAGCTTTCTTT. The encoded protein is CASSAVPSQGVKNTEAFF. This chain connects TRBV19 to TRBJ1-1, with 8 bases that match TRBD1. From germline, CDR1 is LNHDA and CDR2 SQIVND (reference sequence). The CDR3 is made up of 18 amino acids. V lost 6 bases, J lost 1 base, and 16 bases stayed unmatched.

The V and J genes are TRBV6-5 and TRBJ2-5; D not resolved. The CDR3 contains 13 residues. The germline gives CDR1 MNHEY, CDR2 SVGAGI. Trimming took 5 bases from V and 2 from J, leaving 9 bases between them. CDR3 bases: TGTGCCAGCAGTATGACAATTCAAGAGACCCAGTACTTC. Translating it yields CASSMTIQETQYF.

The chain employs TRBV5-6 and TRBJ2-2; 8 nucleotides align to TRBD1. The CDR3 consists of 14 residues. The V and J ends lost 5 bases and 5 bases, in that order; junction bases with no gene match: 5. Germline loops: CDR1 SGHDT, CDR2 YYEEEE. The CDR3 nucleotides are TGTGCCAGCAGGCAGGGGGCTTTTACCGGGGAGCTGTTTTTT. It encodes CASRQGAFTGELFF.

The chain uses TRBV28 and TRBJ2-6, with D perhaps matching TRBD1 (6 bases). The CDR3 has 16 amino acids. CDR1 is MDHEN, CDR2 SYDVKM, per germline. Between the trimmed V and J ends, which lost 5 bases and 0 bases, there was a span of 11 bases. CDR3 sequence reads: CASSRDILSGANVLTF. CDR3 sequence (DNA): TGTGCCAGCAGTCGGGACATCCTCTCTGGGGCCAACGTCCTGACTTTC.

V gene TRBV6-5 combines with J gene TRBJ1-2; D gene uncertain. This CDR3 contains 13 residues. Germline CDR1 reads MNHEY; CDR2 reads SVGAGI. Trimming removed 4 bases from V and 4 bases from J, with 10 bases in between. In DNA, the CDR3 is TGTGCCAGCAGTTCAACAGTCTTCTATGGCTACACCTTC. Translating it yields CASSSTVFYGYTF.

Here the CDR3 reads CASSSDGGGRLGQYF. DNA for the CDR3: TGTGCCAGCAGCTCGGACGGAGGCGGACGTTTGGGGCAGTACTTC. The gene calls are TRBV7-2 and TRBJ2-7, with a possible D match to TRBD2 (5 bases). The CDR3 totals 15 residues. Trimming took off 4 bases at V and 9 bases at J, with 22 bases between the two ends. The V gene's germline CDR1 is SGHTA and CDR2 FQGNSA.

The chain joins TRBV4-1 to TRBJ2-2; 8 bases match TRBD1. V gave up 4 bases and J gave up 5 bases; unmatched junction bases: 6. The CDR3 runs to 15 residues. The V gene's germline CDR1 is MGHRA and CDR2 YSYEKL. CDR3 in amino acids: CASSLGQGRTGELFF. CDR3 in DNA: TGCGCCAGCAGCCTCGGACAGGGACGGACCGGGGAGCTGTTTTTT.

The chain carries TRBV2 and TRBJ1-1; 8 nucleotides line up with TRBD1. This CDR3 comprises 13 residues. The J segment lost 10 bases and the V segment lost 1 base, leaving 5 bases of the junction unmatched. Germline CDR1 reads SNHLY; CDR2 reads FYNNEI. The CDR3 bases are TGTGCCAGCAGTGAAGGGACAGGGAGTAGAGCTTTCTTT. It specifies CASSEGTGSRAFF.

This clone turned up a few times. The CDR3 region is CASSEGAFGYTF. Here the CDR3 DNA reads TGCGCCAGCAGTGAGGGGGCGTTTGGCTACACCTTC. V gene TRBV10-2 combines with J gene TRBJ1-2, with D possibly TRBD1 on 5 matching bases. Germline CDR1 reads WSHSY; CDR2 reads SAAADI. V was shortened by 2 bases and J by 7 bases, with 8 bases between the two germline ends. The CDR3 covers 12 residues.